The rows below give T cell receptor beta chains drawn from one sample of a study of T-cell reconstitution after alpha-beta-depleted transplantation in children. A single record per CDR3 protein comes from TCRdb applying MiXCR to the PCR reads. The sample includes 670,000 or so distinct CDR3 sequences, about 12% seen only once; the top ten take roughly 0.84%. Sequenced material: PBMCs, taken before TCRalphabeta/CD19-depleted stem cell transplant. Source of these receptors: a girl between 2 and 10 years old with congenital amegakaryocytic thrombocytopenia, due to receive a stem cell transplant. CDR3s include the opening cysteine and the closing phenylalanine or tryptophan. A D gene is named only where the DNA matches it firmly. Only some rows state a clone size, as once, few, many or a class for expanded clones.

TRBJ2-5,TRBD1,-,TRBV29-1,TGCAGCGGACGGGACAGGGGTTGGGGGACCCAGTACTTC,CSGRDRGWGTQYF
TRBJ2-7,TRBD1,-,TRBV5-1,TGCGCCAGCAGCTTGCGGACAGGGGGCAACGAGCAGTACTTC,CASSLRTGGNEQYF
TRBJ2-1,-,many,TRBV28,TGTGCCAGCAGCTACCAAAGTGGGGGGACCTACAATGAGCAGTTCTTC,CASSYQSGGTYNEQFF
TRBJ2-6,TRBD2,few,TRBV2,TGTGCCAGCAGTGAAGCGTCCTCCGTGGATAGGGGAGGGCCTTTTGGGGCCAACGTCCTGACTTTC,CASSEASSVDRGGPFGANVLTF
TRBJ2-7,-,few,TRBV28,TGTGCCAGCTCTCACGGTGGAGGCTACGAGCAGTACTTC,CASSHGGGYEQYF
TRBJ2-1,-,-,TRBV7-9,TGTGCCAGCAGCTCCCGGGGCGGTCCCTACAATGAGCAGTTCTTC,CASSSRGGPYNEQFF
TRBJ2-2,-,many,TRBV10-1,TGCGCCAGTAGTTGGGGGGAAGGACGTGCCGGGGAGCTGTTTTTT,CASSWGEGRAGELFF
TRBJ2-2,TRBD1,-,TRBV30,TGTGCCTGTAAACCAGGGGGCACGGAGCTGTTTTTT,CACKPGGTELFF
TRBJ1-1,-,many,TRBV29-1,TGCAGCGTTCGGGAGGGGAACACTGAAGCTTTCTTT,CSVREGNTEAFF
TRBJ2-3,TRBD2,many,TRBV6-5,TGTGCCAGCAGTTATCCGCGGGGGTCTTACCCCAACACAGATACGCAGTATTTT,CASSYPRGSYPNTDTQYF